The 15 T cell receptor beta chains presented below share a single source sample, sequenced in a study of blood T cell repertoires in COVID-19. The method was immunoSEQ multiplex PCR; TCRdb's version includes in-frame clones alone and lacks a portion of them. The sample shows under 150,000 clones, more than 60% of them seen only once. The sequenced material came from peripheral blood. The receptors were gathered from a man older than 75 with acute or convalescent COVID-19.

The chain has TRBV6-2 or TRBV6-3 and TRBJ1-2, with unresolved D. The V end was cut by 3 bases, the J end by 6 bases, with 17 bases between. CDR3 size: 15 residues. In germline, CDR1 is MNHEY, CDR2 SVGEGT. The CDR3 DNA is TGTGCCAGCAGTTATGGACGCAGGCGCGGGGATGGCTACACCTTC. Its translation is CASSYGRRRGDGYTF.

This chain uses TRBV18 with TRBJ2-2, with 10 bases lining up with TRBD1. Trimming removed 1 base from V and 3 bases from J; junction bases left unmatched: 2. The CDR3 is 16 amino acids. The germline gives CDR1 KGHSH, CDR2 LQKENI. The CDR3 coding sequence is TGTGCCAGCTCACCACGACAGGGGGCCTACACCGGGGAGCTGTTTTTT. It encodes CASSPRQGAYTGELFF.

The V call is TRBV18, the J call TRBJ2-5; D is undetermined. Looked up from germline, CDR1 is KGHSH and CDR2 is LQKENI. Between the trimmed V and J ends, which lost 2 bases and 1 base, there was a span of 5 bases. The CDR3 runs to 13 residues. Here the CDR3 reads CASSPVAQETQYF. The CDR3 DNA reads TGTGCCAGCTCACCAGTGGCCCAAGAGACCCAGTACTTC.

The chain employs TRBV7-3 and TRBJ2-3; 7 bases fit TRBD2. The CDR3 sequence is 12 residues long. The V and J ends lost 4 bases and 8 bases, in that order; junction bases with no gene match: 3. Germline V gives CDR1 SGHTA, CDR2 FQGTGA. As DNA, the CDR3 is TGTGCCAGCAGCTCCCCTAGCGGTACGCAGTATTTT. The encoded protein is CASSSPSGTQYF.

The chain joins TRBV12-3 or TRBV12-4 to TRBJ2-7, with a tentative D call TRBD1 (5 bases). Trimming stripped 8 bases from V and 3 bases from J, with 14 bases between. The CDR3 is made up of 13 amino acids. This chain's CDR3 is CASSSTVLYEQYF. CDR3 in DNA: TGTGCCAGCTCCTCGACAGTCCTCTACGAGCAGTACTTC.

V gene TRBV12-3 or TRBV12-4 combines with J gene TRBJ2-3; 7 bases match TRBD2. The V gene end was trimmed by 3 bases and the J gene end by 5 bases; junction bases not matched to a gene: 2. This CDR3 comprises 13 residues. The CDR3 DNA sequence: TGTGCCAGCAGTTTTGGGGGGGGAGATACGCAGTATTTT. Translated, it gives CASSFGGGDTQYF.

The J gene is TRBJ2-2, the V gene TRBV28, with D perhaps TRBD1 (6 bases). Trimming took 5 bases from V and 5 from J, leaving 12 bases between them. The CDR3 is 14 residues long. From germline, CDR1 is MDHEN and CDR2 SYDVKM. CDR3 in DNA: TGTGCCAGCAGTCCCCCAGGGGATACCGGGGAGCTGTTTTTT. This gives the protein CASSPPGDTGELFF.

V gene TRBV28 combines with J gene TRBJ2-7; 7 bases map to TRBD1. J gave up 3 bases and V 7 bases, and 6 bases lay outside the gene matches. CDR1 and CDR2 from the germline V gene are MDHEN and SYDVKM. This CDR3 region has 13 residues. CDR3 in DNA: TGTGCCAGCACCATACAGGGGAACTACGAGCAGTACTTC. It codes for CASTIQGNYEQYF. Full variable domain (rest looked up from reference TRBV28 and TRBJ2-7): DVKVTQSSRYLVKRTGEKVFLECVQDMDHENMFWYRQDPGLGLRLIYFSYDVKMKEKGDIPEGYSVSREKKERFSLILESASTNQTSMYLCASTIQGNYEQYFGPGTRLTVT.

CDR3 sequence reads: CASSLAGGTHEQFF. The CDR3 DNA is TGTGCCAGCAGCCTAGCGGGGGGCACACATGAGCAGTTCTTC. This chain joins TRBV3-1 (or the pseudogene TRBV3-2) and TRBJ2-1, with 10 bases fitting TRBD2. The CDR3 runs 14 residues. Trimming took 4 bases from V and 8 from J; bases not matched to a gene: 5. From germline, CDR1 is LGHDT and CDR2 YNNKEL (reference sequence).

Many counts were recorded for this clone. CDR3 loop: CAISEEGAGGNTIYF. In DNA, the CDR3 is TGTGCCATCAGTGAGGAGGGGGCTGGCGGAAACACCATATATTTT. V and J are TRBV10-3 and TRBJ1-3, with 7 positions matching TRBD1. Per the germline V gene, CDR1 is ENHRY and CDR2 is SYGVKD. CDR3 length: 15 amino acids. Trimming took 2 bases from V and 4 from J; bases not matched to a gene: 5.

This clone was detected a few times. Additional DNA sequences in this sample encode the identical CDR3. The chain couples TRBV7-2 to TRBJ1-1; TRBD1 agrees at 8 bases. Germline lookup yields CDR1 SGHTA and CDR2 FQGNSA. The ends lost 2 bases at V and 1 base at J; junction bases unmatched: 3. There are 15 residues in the CDR3. The CDR3 protein is CASSLYRGKNTEAFF. CDR3 in DNA: TGTGCCAGCAGCTTATACAGGGGGAAGAACACTGAAGCTTTCTTT.

The chain uses TRBV6-5 and TRBJ1-6; possibly TRBD1 for D (5 bases). Looked up from germline, CDR1 is MNHEY and CDR2 is SVGAGI. The CDR3 is 15 residues long. Trimming cost V 7 bases and J 9 bases, with 19 bases left between them. The CDR3 here is CASTVNRDSSSPLHF. The CDR3 DNA is TGTGCCAGCACCGTAAACCGGGACTCAAGTTCACCCCTCCACTTT.

The chain joins TRBV5-1 to TRBJ1-1; D remains unclear. CDR1 and CDR2 from the germline V gene are SGHRS and YFSETQ. V gave up 3 bases and J gave up 1 base, with 7 bases separating them. The CDR3 runs to 13 residues. CDR3 nucleotides: TGCGCCAGCAGCTATGCGGAGAACACTGAAGCTTTCTTT. This sequence encodes CASSYAENTEAFF.

As regards this clone: Other DNA sequences within the sample encode an identical CDR3. The chain combines TRBV5-1 with TRBJ1-2; D possibly corresponds to TRBD1 (5 bases). The CDR3 has 14 amino acids. Trimming took 4 bases from V and 1 from J, leaving 11 bases between them. Per germline, CDR1 SGHRS and CDR2 YFSETQ. DNA for the CDR3: TGCGCCAGCAGCCCGGGCGGGGGTAACTATGGCTACACCTTC. Translating gives CASSPGGGNYGYTF.

The chain has TRBV18 and TRBJ2-5, with D hard to call. CDR3 length equals 13 residues. Deletions cut 3 bases from V and 3 bases from J, with 8 bases between. CDR1 and CDR2 from the germline V gene are KGHSH and LQKENI. CDR3 coding DNA: TGTGCCAGCTCACCGTACAGTGAAGAGACCCAGTACTTC. Its protein is CASSPYSEETQYF.